This T cell receptor (beta chain) was recovered during a study of shared clonotypes between healthy human individuals. Study information: Donors consisted of two women and a few men between 18 and 49.

General study points: Generation probabilities were higher for clonotypes shared across all four sorted-subset donors than for unshared ones.

Of note for this clone: Its antigen is unknown.

Positively selected for CCR7, the CD45RO-negative cells used as naive CD8 cells excluded terminally differentiated effector memory CD45RA+ cells. This CDR3 contains 16 residues. V gave up 0 bases and J gave up 0 bases, with 10 bases separating them. Germline-derived CDR1 and CDR2 are MGHRA and YSYEKL. As processed by the authors: As immunoSEQ supplied junction-only sequences (without quality scores), filtering differed. The method was immunoSEQ multiplex PCR; TCRdb's version includes in-frame clones alone and lacks a portion of them. That table gives V, J and clone size, and the DNA gave D and trimming. The sample includes about 2 million clones, roughly 95% of them seen just once.

What was sequenced was naive CD8+ T cells sorted from blood. The receptor's source is a young man in good health. The chain carries TRBV4-1 and TRBJ2-3; no reliable D call. CDR3 loop: CASSQEPQSSTDTQYF. CDR3 sequence (DNA): TGCGCCAGCAGCCAAGAACCACAGTCTAGCACAGATACGCAGTATTTT.